These T cell receptor beta chains were read from a single sample in a study of blood T cell repertoires in COVID-19. Here immunoSEQ multiplex PCR was the method, and the copy in TCRdb shows in-frame clones only, minus some. Counted here are some 370,000 clones, around four fifths occurring once; the ten biggest clones make up about 4.9%. The sequenced material came from PBMCs or T cells enriched from blood (not recorded which). Receptors originate from a woman between 45 and 65 years old who had recovered from COVID-19. The CDR3 runs from the conserved cysteine through the conserved F or W. A D gene is named only where the DNA matches it firmly. Size tells how often a clone was seen (once, few, many) or the class of an expanded clone, and some rows leave it out.

D,V,J,size,DNA,CDR3
TRBD1,TRBV18,TRBJ1-1,few,TGTGCCAGCTCAAGACAGGGGTTGGCTGAAGCTTTCTTT,CASSRQGLAEAFF
-,TRBV20-1,TRBJ1-5,-,TGCAGTGCTAGTAGCGCCGGGAGGCAGATCAATCAGCCCCAGCATTTT,CSASSAGRQINQPQHF
TRBD1,TRBV19,TRBJ1-2,-,TGTGCCAGTAGCCTAACAGGGGTAACTAACTATGGCTACACCTTC,CASSLTGVTNYGYTF
TRBD2,TRBV7-8,TRBJ2-5,-,TGTGCCAGCAGCTTAGCCCTGGGACTAGCGGGGGGGCCTCAGGGGGAGACCCAGTACTTC,CASSLALGLAGGPQGETQYF
-,TRBV6-5,TRBJ1-6,-,TGTGCCAGCAGTTACTCGATAGATTCACCCCTCCACTTT,CASSYSIDSPLHF
TRBD2,TRBV29-1,TRBJ2-3,-,TGCAGCGGGGGCGGGAGTGCAGATACGCAGTATTTT,CSGGGSADTQYF
TRBD1,TRBV18,TRBJ1-2,-,TGTGCCAGCTCACCCATAGGGCAGGGGGATGGCTACACCTTC,CASSPIGQGDGYTF
TRBD1,TRBV5-1,TRBJ2-7,-,TGCGCCAGCAGCTCGGGGCCGGACAGGTTTTACGAGCAGTACTTC,CASSSGPDRFYEQYF
-,TRBV9,TRBJ1-4,-,TGTGCCAGCAGCGTAGATAGGGGAAATGAAAAACTGTTTTTT,CASSVDRGNEKLFF
-,TRBV2,TRBJ2-5,-,TGTGCCAGCAGGTCCACGACCGGGGCCCAGTACTTC,CASRSTTGAQYF
TRBD2,TRBV6-5,TRBJ2-7,-,TGTGCCAGCAGTTTTCAGCGGGGGGGCGCGTACGAGCAGTACTTC,CASSFQRGGAYEQYF
-,TRBV10-1,TRBJ1-5,-,TGCGCCACCCGAGGAGGGGCTGGCAATCAGCCCCAGCATTTT,CATRGGAGNQPQHF
-,TRBV5-5,TRBJ2-7,-,TGTGCCAGCAGCTTCGGGGTAGTGGCGGACTACGAGCAGTACTTC,CASSFGVVADYEQYF
-,TRBV7-2,TRBJ2-1,-,TGTGCCAGCAGCTCTATCAGCGGGTGGGGTGAGCAGTTCTTC,CASSSISGWGEQFF
-,TRBV5-4,TRBJ2-3,-,TGTGCCAGCAGCCTACTGCCAGATACGCAGTATTTT,CASSLLPDTQYF
TRBD1,TRBV14,TRBJ2-1,-,TGTGCCAGCAGCCATCGACAGGGCCCCTACAATGAGCAGTTCTTC,CASSHRQGPYNEQFF
TRBD2,TRBV9,TRBJ2-7,-,TGTGCCAGCAGCCTAGCGGGGGAGGGACACAGCGAGCAGTACTTC,CASSLAGEGHSEQYF
TRBD1,TRBV5-6,TRBJ2-4,-,TGTGCCAGCAGCCGACAGGGGGCGGCCAAAAACATTCAGTACTTC,CASSRQGAAKNIQYF
-,TRBV7-8,TRBJ1-1,-,TGTGCCAGCAAAGAGGTTAGGAACACTGAAGCTTTCTTT,CASKEVRNTEAFF
-,TRBV19,TRBJ1-4,-,TGTGCCAGTTATAATGAAAAACTGTTTTTT,CASYNEKLFF
TRBD2,TRBV12-3/TRBV12-4,TRBJ2-7,-,TGTGCCAGCAGCAGACTAGCGGGGGAGCAGTACTTC,CASSRLAGEQYF
-,TRBV18,TRBJ2-7,-,TGTGCCAGCTCACCTAACTACGAGCAGTACTTC,CASSPNYEQYF
-,TRBV5-1,TRBJ2-7,-,TGCGCCAGCAGCTTGGATAGGGGTACGTACGAGCAGTACTTC,CASSLDRGTYEQYF